This entry lists 21 T cell receptor beta chains sequenced from one sample in a study of shared clonotypes between healthy human individuals. Clones were read by immunoSEQ multiplex PCR, and TCRdb kept only the in-frame ones, dropping some. The table includes 600,000 or so clones, roughly 98% detected once. Naive CD8 cells, CD45RO-negative and positively selected for CCR7, excluded terminally differentiated effector memory CD45RA+ cells. Sequencing used naive CD8+ T cells sorted from blood. The receptors come from a man aged 25-45 years in good health.

The chain recombines TRBV28 with TRBJ2-1; D remains ambiguous. Germline V gene sequence: CDR1 MDHEN, CDR2 SYDVKM. The CDR3 is made up of 14 amino acids. V was clipped by 4 bases and J by 2 bases, with 9 bases between them. The CDR3 is CASSSGPTYNEQFF. CDR3 in DNA: TGTGCCAGCAGTTCCGGGCCGACCTACAATGAGCAGTTCTTC.

V is TRBV28 and J is TRBJ1-3; TRBD1 matches at 7 bases. The CDR3 spans 16 residues. Germline V gene data show CDR1 as MDHEN and CDR2 as SYDVKM. J lost 2 bases, V lost 7 bases, and 11 bases had no gene match. CDR3 nucleotide sequence: TGTGCCAGCAACCCGAGGAGGGGGCGAACTGGAAACACCATATATTTT. This translates into CASNPRRGRTGNTIYF.

V is TRBV7-9 and J is TRBJ2-7; TRBD2 matches 12 bases. After removal of 4 bases from V and 6 bases from J, the junction contained 13 bases not matched to a gene. There are 17 residues in the CDR3. Germline CDR1 SEHNR, CDR2 FQNEAQ (reference sequence). This chain's CDR3 is CASSSRLAGEGLGEQYF. Here the CDR3 DNA reads TGTGCCAGCAGCTCCAGACTAGCGGGAGAGGGACTGGGCGAGCAGTACTTC.

Notes on this clone: An end of the junction does not agree with germline; a read error may underlie this. This chain uses TRBV9 with TRBJ2-7, with D possibly TRBD2 on 6 matching bases. This CDR3 contains 8 residues. Germline lookup yields CDR1 SGDLS and CDR2 YYNGEE. In DNA, the CDR3 is TGTGCCAGCAGACGAGGAGGGTTC. Protein product: CASRRGGF.

The V call is TRBV11-3, the J call TRBJ2-1; TRBD2 matches 9 bases. Germline-derived CDR1 and CDR2 are SGHNT and YENEEA. This CDR3 region has 15 residues. V lost 1 base to trimming and J lost 8 bases; unmatched junction nucleotides: 6. DNA of the CDR3: TGTGCCAGCAGCTTAGGACTAGCGGCCGGGGATGAGCAGTTCTTC. It codes for CASSLGLAAGDEQFF. Drawing the rest from reference TRBV11-3 and TRBJ2-1, the complete variable domain is EAGVVQSPRYKIIEKKQPVAFWCNPISGHNTLYWYLQNLGQGPELLIRYENEEAVDDSQLPKDRFSAERLKGVDSTLKIQPAELGDSAVYLCASSLGLAAGDEQFFGPGTRLTVL.

J is TRBJ2-7 and V is TRBV5-6, with D perhaps TRBD1 (6 bases). Germline CDR1 SGHDT, CDR2 YYEEEE. The CDR3 loop spans 17 amino acids. The ends were cut back, 2 bases at V and 0 bases at J, with 18 bases in the middle. The CDR3: CASSFAQGQLRSYEQYF. The CDR3 nucleotides are TGTGCCAGCAGCTTTGCGCAGGGGCAACTACGCTCCTACGAGCAGTACTTC. Drawing the rest from reference TRBV5-6 and TRBJ2-7, the complete variable domain is DAGVTQSPTHLIKTRGQQVTLRCSPKSGHDTVSWYQQALGQGPQFIFQYYEEEERQRGNFPDRFSGHQFPNYSSELNVNALLLGDSALYLCASSFAQGQLRSYEQYFGPGTRLTVT.

The chain couples TRBV5-4 to TRBJ2-3; D gene uncertain. V gave up 0 bases and J gave up 4 bases, with 3 bases separating them. The CDR3 has 12 residues. CDR1 and CDR2 (germline): SGHNT, YYREEE (reference sequence). Here the CDR3 reads CASSLAADTQYF. The CDR3, as DNA: TGTGCCAGCAGCTTGGCCGCAGATACGCAGTATTTT. Full variable domain (missing parts from reference TRBV5-4 and TRBJ2-3): ETGVTQSPTHLIKTRGQQVTLRCSSQSGHNTVSWYQQALGQGPQFIFQYYREEENGRGNFPPRFSGLQFPNYSSELNVNALELDDSALYLCASSLAADTQYFGPGTRLTVL.

The table lists this clone with a count of one. The V and J genes are TRBV5-1 and TRBJ2-5, with 10 bases lining up with TRBD2. This CDR3 is 15 amino acids long. CDR1 is SGHRS and CDR2 is YFSETQ in the germline V gene. J gave up 5 bases and V 0 bases, and 4 bases lay outside the gene matches. The CDR3 region is CASSLDGTSEETQYF. CDR3 DNA: TGCGCCAGCAGCTTGGATGGGACTAGCGAGGAGACCCAGTACTTC. The full variable domain, in which reference TRBV5-1 and TRBJ2-5 provide the parts outside the CDR3, is KAGVTQTPRYLIKTRGQQVTLSCSPISGHRSVSWYQQTPGQGLQFLFEYFSETQRNKGNFPGRFSGRQFSNSRSEMNVSTLELGDSALYLCASSLDGTSEETQYFGPGTRLLVL.

The V and J genes are TRBV11-2 and TRBJ2-7; TRBD2 matches 15 bases. Germline CDR1 SGHAT, CDR2 FQNNGV. Unmatched junction bases numbered 1, after V lost 3 bases and J lost 4 bases. CDR3 length equals 15 residues. The CDR3 coding sequence is TGTGCCAGCAGCTTCGGACTAGCGGGAGGGTACGAGCAGTACTTC. Protein: CASSFGLAGGYEQYF.

The chain recombines TRBV7-9 with TRBJ2-1; the D is unclear. V lost 4 bases and J lost 8, with 15 bases in between. The length of the CDR3 is 14 residues. CDR1 is SEHNR and CDR2 is FQNEAQ in the germline V gene (reference sequence). The DNA for the CDR3 is TGTGCCAGCAGCTCCCCCGGCCCGTGGGATGAGCAGTTCTTC. It is translated as CASSSPGPWDEQFF.

V usage is TRBV27 and J usage is TRBJ2-5; D not certain. V was shortened by 0 bases and J by 3 bases, with 11 bases between the two germline ends. Germline CDR1 MNHEY, CDR2 SMNVEV (reference sequence). The CDR3 consists of 15 residues. CDR3 residues: CASSLSLGGEETQYF. The CDR3 bases are TGTGCCAGCAGTTTATCTCTGGGTGGAGAAGAGACCCAGTACTTC.

This clone was observed a single time. The J gene is TRBJ1-3, the V gene TRBV29-1; D not resolved. In germline, CDR1 is SQVTM, CDR2 ANQGSEA. This CDR3 is 13 amino acids long. Deletions cut 4 bases from V and 0 bases from J, with 7 bases between. This chain's CDR3 is CSVVGHSGNTIYF. Here the CDR3 DNA reads TGCAGCGTTGTAGGGCACTCTGGAAACACCATATATTTT.

J is TRBJ2-1 and V is TRBV11-2; the match to TRBD2 covers 8 bases. Germline V gene data show CDR1 as SGHAT and CDR2 as FQNNGV. The CDR3 extends over 15 amino acids. V dropped 4 bases and J dropped 2; count of bases not matched to a gene: 4. The DNA for the CDR3 is TGTGCCAGCAGCTCATTAGCGGGAACCTACAATGAGCAGTTCTTC. Translation: CASSSLAGTYNEQFF.

The rearrangement uses TRBV29-1 and TRBJ2-7, with no clear D. The CDR3 sequence is 12 residues long. V lost 7 bases and J 0 bases, leaving 10 bases between the germline ends. Germline CDR1 and CDR2: SQVTM and ANQGSEA. DNA of the CDR3: TGCAGCGCCGAAGATAGCTCCTACGAGCAGTACTTC. This gives the protein CSAEDSSYEQYF.

The chain carries TRBV4-1 and TRBJ1-2, with a possible D match to TRBD1 (5 bases). V shed 0 bases and J shed 7 bases, with 6 bases lying between them. In germline, CDR1 is MGHRA, CDR2 YSYEKL. CDR3 size: 12 residues. The CDR3 bases are TGCGCCAGCAGCCAAGACAGGGCTGGCTACACCTTC. As protein: CASSQDRAGYTF.

The rearrangement uses TRBV18 and TRBJ2-3; TRBD1 agrees at 8 bases. V was clipped by 2 bases and J by 0 bases; unmatched bases: 7. The CDR3 length is 17 residues. Germline CDR1 is KGHSH and CDR2 is LQKENI. The CDR3 DNA is TGTGCCAGCTCACCATGGACAGGGAGTACTAGCACAGATACGCAGTATTTT. Protein product: CASSPWTGSTSTDTQYF. The full variable domain, rest sourced from reference TRBV18 and TRBJ2-3, is NAGVMQNPRHLVRRRGQEARLRCSPMKGHSHVYWYRQLPEEGLKFMVYLQKENIIDESGMPKERFSAEFPKEGPSILRIQQVVRGDSAAYFCASSPWTGSTSTDTQYFGPGTRLTVL.

The chain couples TRBV19 to TRBJ2-7, with D tentatively TRBD2 (5 bases). This CDR3 has 14 amino acids. CDR1 and CDR2 (germline): LNHDA, SQIVND (reference sequence). With 3 bases removed from V and 2 bases from J, the gap between germline ends came to 11 bases. For the CDR3, the DNA is TGTGCCAGTAGTATTGGGCTGCGGGCCTACGAGCAGTACTTC. Translation gives CASSIGLRAYEQYF.

V usage is TRBV20-1 and J usage is TRBJ2-7; TRBD1 agrees at 7 bases. Per the germline V gene, CDR1 is DFQATT and CDR2 is SNEGSKA (reference sequence). The CDR3 covers 10 residues. Germline trimming cut 4 bases from V and 8 bases from J; bases unmatched to any gene: 2. The CDR3 protein is CSAMDRKQYF. The DNA of the CDR3 is TGCAGTGCTATGGACAGGAAGCAGTACTTC.

The chain recombines TRBV2 with TRBJ1-2; 9 bases match TRBD1. The V gene end was trimmed by 4 bases and the J gene end by 4 bases; junction bases not matched to a gene: 4. From germline, CDR1 is SNHLY and CDR2 FYNNEI. CDR3 length: 14 amino acids. In DNA form, the CDR3 reads TGTGCCAGCAGTGGGGACAGGGACTCCTATGGCTACACCTTC. Its protein is CASSGDRDSYGYTF.

The rearrangement links TRBV11-2 to TRBJ2-1, with 7 bases lining up with TRBD2. The CDR3 is made up of 16 amino acids. CDR1 is SGHAT, CDR2 FQNNGV, per germline. V was pared by 1 base and J by 3 bases, with 6 bases of the junction left unmatched. For the CDR3, the DNA is TGTGCCAGCAGCTTAGGCCTAGCGGAGAGCTACAATGAGCAGTTCTTC. Translation gives CASSLGLAESYNEQFF.

The chain joins TRBV5-1 to TRBJ2-7; perhaps TRBD2 as D (6 bases). Germline V CDR1 and CDR2: SGHRS, YFSETQ. Trimming took off 4 bases at V and 1 base at J, with 12 bases between the two ends. The CDR3 contains 14 residues. As DNA, the CDR3 is TGCGCCAGCAGCGGAATCGGGACTTCCTACGAGCAGTACTTC. Encoded protein: CASSGIGTSYEQYF.